A single sample is the source of the 5 T cell receptor beta chains below, sequenced in a study of T cell clusters in autoimmune cytopenias. TRB amplification used approximately 250 ng of peripheral blood genomic DNA. TRB rearrangements were amplified by touch-down multiplex PCR with mixed TRB-A/B primers. TCRdb re-called the multiplex PCR reads and catalogs CDR3 proteins one per entry, DNA excluded. Across roughly 4,200 distinct CDR3 sequences, the top ten clones capture about 20% of the sample. These data were also filed under a second study, of T cell repertoires in aging, cancer and after chemotherapy.

The source material was peripheral blood. The receptors were sampled from a human donor in good health.

This clonotype is classed as medium-sized by frequency. V and J are TRBV14 and TRBJ2-7. Germline lookup yields CDR1 SGHDN and CDR2 FVKESK. CDR3 size: 11 residues. The CDR3 protein is CASSQAYEQYF.

This clonotype registers medium-sized by frequency. The chain recombines TRBV6-6 with TRBJ1-4; TCRdb's D gene call, TRBD1, goes unchecked for lack of DNA. The CDR3 spans 15 residues. Germline V gene sequence: CDR1 MNHNY, CDR2 SVGAGI (reference sequence). The CDR3 loop reads CASSLRQGLNEKLFF.

In terms of frequency, this clonotype is medium-sized. The V and J genes are TRBV27 and TRBJ2-7; TCRdb proposes TRBD1, but this gene call is untestable without DNA. The germline V gene encodes CDR1 MNHEY and CDR2 SMNVEV (reference sequence). CDR3 length: 13 residues. The chain's CDR3 is CASSWGQGYEQYF.

The genes are TRBV5-1 and TRBJ2-7. In germline, CDR1 is SGHRS, CDR2 YFSETQ. The length of the CDR3 is 14 residues. CDR3 amino acids: CASSLERGPYEQYF.

This clonotype is labeled medium-sized based on frequency. CDR3 sequence: CSVERPGRVTEAFF. The chain joins TRBV29-1 to TRBJ1-1; checking the TCRdb D call of TRBD1 is not possible without DNA. The germline V gene encodes CDR1 SQVTM and CDR2 ANQGSEA. The CDR3 runs to 14 residues.